Described below is a single TCR beta chain sequence and its context. Its antigen is still unknown. The read gets to within 3 residues of the CDR3 end, and the germline J gene fills in the rest. This entry comes from a study of T cells in women clearing cervical HPV infection. Overall study findings and caveats: Richness differences could reflect unmeasured T-cell content per sample. TRBV6-7 relative abundance averaged approximately 0.1% in cases and 0.15% to 0.2% in controls. CIN3+ cases had significantly higher TCR repertoire richness than controls, but evenness did not differ.

Germline values: CDR1 DFQATT, CDR2 SNEGSKA (reference sequence). Trimming took 5 bases from V and 6 from J, leaving 10 bases between them. This CDR3 is built from 11 residues. The method was immunoSEQ multiplex PCR; TCRdb's version includes in-frame clones alone and lacks a portion of them. This table lists some 46,000 clones. This rearrangement joins TRBV20-1 to TRBJ1-2, with D tentatively TRBD1 (5 bases). The receptor was isolated from a woman aged 18 to 69 with a cervical HPV16 infection that either progressed to CIN3+ or cleared (not recorded which). Sequenced: blood buffy coat. CDR3 in amino acids: CSALGLDGYTF. Incomplete CDR3 DNA: TGCAGTGCTCTGGGGCTCGATGGC.